This TCR beta chain was found in a study of T cell responses to AZD1222 COVID-19 vaccine. As to this clone: Its target is unknown.

Some clones are missing from TCRdb's copy, which holds only in-frame ones; the method was immunoSEQ multiplex PCR. The data contain fewer than 110,000 clones, approximately 89% of them singletons. V shed 6 bases and J 7 bases; nucleotides not matched to a gene: 6. Germline-derived CDR1 and CDR2 are LNHDA and SQIVND (reference sequence). The CDR3 sequence is 13 residues long. Study findings and constraints: It should be noted that donors were predominantly white British and more often female, and clonal diversity was possibly underestimated.

The receptor comes from an adult in good health. Sequencing used peripheral blood, obtained on day 0 of AZD1222 vaccination. V usage is TRBV19 and J usage is TRBJ1-2; 9 bases are a match to TRBD1. CDR3 loop: CASRSGTGSGYTF. Here the CDR3 DNA reads TGTGCCAGTAGATCCGGGACAGGGTCTGGCTACACCTTC.